This T cell receptor delta chain was sequenced during a study of gamma-delta T cells after stem cell transplantation. This clone was counted a few times. Losses at the gene ends were 0 bases for V and 3 bases for J; bases not matched to a gene: 28. CDR1 and CDR2 (germline): TSWWSYY, QGS. The CDR3 consists of 25 residues. TCRdb re-called the RT-PCR reads through CATT. The table includes some 12,000 delta-chain clones, 30% to 40% detected once. This rearrangement joins TRDV1 to TRDJ1, with 13 bases identical to TRDD3. This receptor was obtained from a human donor. It is not recorded whose cells these are; they may come from a transplant donor. The specimen sequenced was gamma-delta T cells. CDR3 sequence reads: CALGELPTSPNTGGYDRGPPDKLIF. The CDR3 DNA reads TGTGCTCTTGGGGAACTTCCTACGAGCCCTAACACTGGGGGATACGACCGAGGACCCCCCGATAAACTCATCTTT.